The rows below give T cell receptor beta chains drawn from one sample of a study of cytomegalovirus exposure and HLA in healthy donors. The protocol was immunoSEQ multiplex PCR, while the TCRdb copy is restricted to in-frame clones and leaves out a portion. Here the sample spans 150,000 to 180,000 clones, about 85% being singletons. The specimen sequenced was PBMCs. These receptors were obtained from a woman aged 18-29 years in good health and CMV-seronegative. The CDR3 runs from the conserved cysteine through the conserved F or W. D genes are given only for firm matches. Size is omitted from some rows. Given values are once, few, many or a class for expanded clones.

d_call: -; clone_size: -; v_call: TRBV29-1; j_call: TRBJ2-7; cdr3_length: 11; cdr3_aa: CSVGDSGEQYF; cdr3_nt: TGCAGCGTTGGGGACTCCGGGGAGCAGTACTTC
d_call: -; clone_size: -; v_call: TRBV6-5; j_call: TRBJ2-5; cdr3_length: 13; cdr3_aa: CASRAPGQETQYF; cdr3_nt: TGTGCCAGCAGAGCACCGGGTCAAGAGACCCAGTACTTC
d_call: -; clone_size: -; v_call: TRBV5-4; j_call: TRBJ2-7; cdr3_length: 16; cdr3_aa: CASSVGSGGKLNEQYF; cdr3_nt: TGTGCCAGCAGCGTCGGTTCGGGCGGGAAGTTAAACGAGCAGTACTTC
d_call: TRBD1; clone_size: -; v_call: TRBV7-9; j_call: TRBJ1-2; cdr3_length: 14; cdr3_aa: CASSTGTGNYGYTF; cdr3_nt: TGTGCCAGCAGCACCGGGACAGGGAACTATGGCTACACCTTC
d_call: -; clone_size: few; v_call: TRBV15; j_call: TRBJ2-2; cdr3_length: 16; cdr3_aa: CATSSPGKGKTGELFF; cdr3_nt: TGTGCCACCAGCAGCCCGGGGAAGGGAAAAACCGGGGAGCTGTTTTTT
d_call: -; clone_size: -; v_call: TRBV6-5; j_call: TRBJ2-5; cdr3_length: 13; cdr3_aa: CASKMPGGETQYF; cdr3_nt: TGTGCCAGCAAAATGCCTGGGGGGGAGACCCAGTACTTC
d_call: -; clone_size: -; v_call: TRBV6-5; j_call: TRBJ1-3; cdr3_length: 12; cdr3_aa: CASGGGGNTIYF; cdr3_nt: TGTGCCTCTGGGGGAGGTGGAAACACCATATATTTT
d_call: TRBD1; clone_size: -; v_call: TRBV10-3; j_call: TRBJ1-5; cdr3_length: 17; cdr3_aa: CAISESAYRQGQQPQHF; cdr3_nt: TGTGCCATCAGTGAGTCGGCATATAGACAGGGTCAACAGCCCCAGCATTTT
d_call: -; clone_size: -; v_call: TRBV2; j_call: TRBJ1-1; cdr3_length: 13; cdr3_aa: CASSSHLSLEAFF; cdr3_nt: TGTGCCAGCAGTTCGCATCTATCTTTGGAAGCTTTCTTT
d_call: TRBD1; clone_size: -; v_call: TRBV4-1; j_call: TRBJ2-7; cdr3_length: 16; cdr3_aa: CASSQVGTGVSYEQYF; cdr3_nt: TGCGCCAGCAGCCAAGTCGGGACAGGGGTCTCCTACGAGCAGTACTTC
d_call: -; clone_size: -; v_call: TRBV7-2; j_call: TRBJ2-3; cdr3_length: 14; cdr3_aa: CASSYQYLGGTQYF; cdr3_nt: TGTGCCAGCAGTTACCAATATCTCGGGGGTACGCAGTATTTT
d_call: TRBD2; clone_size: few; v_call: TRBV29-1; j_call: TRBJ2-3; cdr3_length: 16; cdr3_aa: CSVRTSGRVGTDTQYF; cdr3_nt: TGCAGCGTCAGGACTAGCGGGAGGGTAGGCACAGATACGCAGTATTTT
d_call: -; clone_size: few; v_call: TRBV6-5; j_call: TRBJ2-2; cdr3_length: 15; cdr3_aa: CASRTGETVPGELFF; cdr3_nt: TGTGCCAGCAGGACGGGGGAGACAGTCCCCGGGGAGCTGTTTTTT
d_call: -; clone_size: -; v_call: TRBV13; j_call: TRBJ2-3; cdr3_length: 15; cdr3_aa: CASSSRSGGADTQYF; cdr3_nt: TGTGCCAGTAGCTCCAGAAGCGGAGGGGCAGATACGCAGTATTTT
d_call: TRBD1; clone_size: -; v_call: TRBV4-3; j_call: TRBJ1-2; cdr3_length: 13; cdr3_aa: CASSQQTGDGYTF; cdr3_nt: TGCGCCAGCAGCCAGCAGACAGGGGATGGCTACACCTTC
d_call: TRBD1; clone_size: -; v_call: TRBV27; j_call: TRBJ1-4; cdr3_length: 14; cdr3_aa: CASSNRDRGGKLFF; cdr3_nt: TGTGCCAGCAGTAACCGGGACAGGGGGGGAAAACTGTTTTTT
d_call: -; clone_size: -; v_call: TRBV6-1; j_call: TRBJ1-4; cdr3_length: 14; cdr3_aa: CASSPGHLDEKLFF; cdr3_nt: TGTGCCAGCAGCCCGGGACACCTAGATGAAAAACTGTTTTTT
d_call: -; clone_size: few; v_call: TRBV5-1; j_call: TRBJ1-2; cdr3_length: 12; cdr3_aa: CASSPDIYGYTF; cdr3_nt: TGCGCCAGCAGCCCGGACATCTATGGCTACACCTTC
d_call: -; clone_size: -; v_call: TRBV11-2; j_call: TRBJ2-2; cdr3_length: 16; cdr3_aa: CASSPFLAVNTGELFF; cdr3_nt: TGTGCCAGCAGCCCGTTTTTAGCGGTGAACACCGGGGAGCTGTTTTTT
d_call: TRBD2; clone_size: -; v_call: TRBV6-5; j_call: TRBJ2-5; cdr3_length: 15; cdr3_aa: CASSPLAGIQETQYF; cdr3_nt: TGTGCCAGCAGCCCCCTAGCGGGGATCCAAGAGACCCAGTACTTC
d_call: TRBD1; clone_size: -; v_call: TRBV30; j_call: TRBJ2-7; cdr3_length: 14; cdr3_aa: CAWSIGGTSYEQYF; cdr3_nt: TGTGCCTGGAGCATAGGGGGCACATCCTACGAGCAGTACTTC
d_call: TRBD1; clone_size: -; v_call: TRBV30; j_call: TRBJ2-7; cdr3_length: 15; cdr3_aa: CAWRWAGTGGGEQYF; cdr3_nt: TGTGCCTGGAGGTGGGCCGGGACAGGGGGTGGCGAGCAGTACTTC
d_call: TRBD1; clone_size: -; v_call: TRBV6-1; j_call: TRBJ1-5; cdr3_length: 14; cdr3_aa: CASSKIGGRQPQHF; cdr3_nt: TGTGCCAGCAGTAAAATAGGGGGCAGGCAGCCCCAGCATTTT
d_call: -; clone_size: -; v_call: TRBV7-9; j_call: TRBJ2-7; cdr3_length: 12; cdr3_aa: CSGGGGRGEQYF; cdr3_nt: TGTTCCGGGGGCGGGGGTAGGGGCGAGCAGTACTTC
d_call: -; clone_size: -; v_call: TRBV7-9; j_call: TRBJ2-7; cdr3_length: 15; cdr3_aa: CSSSFEPQGPYEQYF; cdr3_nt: TGTTCCAGCAGCTTTGAACCACAGGGCCCCTACGAGCAGTACTTC
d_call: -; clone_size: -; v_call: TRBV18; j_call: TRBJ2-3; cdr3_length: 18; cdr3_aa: CASSSRDSLGPSTDTQYF; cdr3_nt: TGTGCCAGCTCATCCCGGGACTCCCTGGGCCCTAGCACAGATACGCAGTATTTT
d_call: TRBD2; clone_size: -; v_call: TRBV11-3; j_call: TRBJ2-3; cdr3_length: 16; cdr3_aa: CASSLFTSGVGDTQYF; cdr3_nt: TGTGCCAGCAGCTTATTTACTAGCGGGGTAGGAGATACGCAGTATTTT
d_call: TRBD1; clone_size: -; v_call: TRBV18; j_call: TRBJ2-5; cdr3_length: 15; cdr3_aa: CASSRPGQGIETQYF; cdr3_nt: TGTGCCAGCTCACGGCCGGGACAGGGGATAGAGACCCAGTACTTC
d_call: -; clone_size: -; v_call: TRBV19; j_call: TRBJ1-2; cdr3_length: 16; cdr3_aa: CASSMRSEVTLYGYTF; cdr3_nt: TGTGCCAGTAGTATGCGGTCGGAGGTTACTCTCTATGGCTACACCTTC
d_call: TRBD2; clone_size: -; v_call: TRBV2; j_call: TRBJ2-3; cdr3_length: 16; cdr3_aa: CASVGLAVRGTDTQYF; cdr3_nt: TGTGCCAGCGTGGGACTAGCGGTCAGGGGTACAGATACGCAGTATTTT
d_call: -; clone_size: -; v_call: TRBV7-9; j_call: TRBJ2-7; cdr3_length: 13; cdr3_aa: CASSSQGWYEQYF; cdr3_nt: TGTGCCAGCAGTTCCCAGGGATGGTACGAGCAGTACTTC
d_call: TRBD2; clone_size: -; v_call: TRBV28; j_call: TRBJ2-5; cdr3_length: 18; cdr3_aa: CASSSLTAGGGPQETQYF; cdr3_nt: TGTGCCAGCAGTTCCCTCACAGCGGGAGGGGGGCCCCAAGAGACCCAGTACTTC
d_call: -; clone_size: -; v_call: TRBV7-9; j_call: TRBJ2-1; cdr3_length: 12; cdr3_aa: CSSSSTHNEQFF; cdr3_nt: TGTTCCAGCAGCTCAACTCATAATGAGCAGTTCTTC
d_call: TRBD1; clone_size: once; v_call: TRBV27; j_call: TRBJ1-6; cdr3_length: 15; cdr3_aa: CASSIGRQGQSPLHF; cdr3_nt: TGTGCCAGCAGTATAGGCAGACAGGGCCAATCACCCCTCCACTTT
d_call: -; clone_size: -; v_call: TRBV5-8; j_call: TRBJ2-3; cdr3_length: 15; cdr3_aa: CASSTRQAWADTQYF; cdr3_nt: TGTGCCAGCAGCACCCGACAGGCCTGGGCAGATACGCAGTATTTT
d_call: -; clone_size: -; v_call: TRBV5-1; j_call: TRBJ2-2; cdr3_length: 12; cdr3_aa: CASRPGTGELFF; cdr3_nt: TGCGCCAGCAGACCAGGGACCGGGGAGCTGTTTTTT
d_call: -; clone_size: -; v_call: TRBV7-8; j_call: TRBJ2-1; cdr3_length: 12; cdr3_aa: CASSLTYGEQFF; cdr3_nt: TGTGCCAGCAGCTTAACCTACGGTGAGCAGTTCTTC
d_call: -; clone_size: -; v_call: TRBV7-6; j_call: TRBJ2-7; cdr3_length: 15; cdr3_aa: CASSLKAGVIHEQYF; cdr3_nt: TGTGCCAGCAGCTTAAAGGCAGGGGTGATCCACGAGCAGTACTTC
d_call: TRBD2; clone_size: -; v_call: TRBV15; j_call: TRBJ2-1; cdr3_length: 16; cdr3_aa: CATSSPGWGRVNEQFF; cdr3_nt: TGTGCCACCAGCTCGCCCGGGTGGGGGAGGGTAAATGAGCAGTTCTTC
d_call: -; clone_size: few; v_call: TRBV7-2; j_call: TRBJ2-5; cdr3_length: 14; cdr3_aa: CASSSRRGEETQYF; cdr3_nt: TGTGCCAGCAGCTCCCGTCGCGGGGAAGAGACCCAGTACTTC
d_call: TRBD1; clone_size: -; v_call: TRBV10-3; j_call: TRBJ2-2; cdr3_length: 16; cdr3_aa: CAISQIPGQGNGELFF; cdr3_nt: TGTGCCATCAGTCAGATTCCGGGACAGGGTAACGGGGAGCTGTTTTTT
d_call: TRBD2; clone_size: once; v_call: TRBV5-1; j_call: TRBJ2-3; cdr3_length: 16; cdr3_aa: CASSFLAGASTDTQYF; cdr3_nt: TGCGCCAGCAGCTTCCTAGCGGGCGCTAGCACAGATACGCAGTATTTT
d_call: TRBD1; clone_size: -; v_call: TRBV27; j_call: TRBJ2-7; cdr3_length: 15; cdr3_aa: CASSSPGQGSYEQYF; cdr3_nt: TGTGCCAGCAGTTCACCGGGACAGGGGTCCTACGAGCAGTACTTC
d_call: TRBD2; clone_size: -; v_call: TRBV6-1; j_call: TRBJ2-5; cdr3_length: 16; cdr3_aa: CASSARGSGRGETQYF; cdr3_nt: TGTGCCAGCAGTGCCCGTGGGAGCGGGAGGGGAGAGACCCAGTACTTC
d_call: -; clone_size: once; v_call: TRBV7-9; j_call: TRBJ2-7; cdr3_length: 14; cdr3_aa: CASKHRDTPSEQYF; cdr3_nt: TGTGCCAGCAAGCACCGGGACACCCCGTCCGAGCAGTACTTC
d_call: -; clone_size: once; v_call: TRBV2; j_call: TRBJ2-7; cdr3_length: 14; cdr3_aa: CASKPGLSSYEQYF; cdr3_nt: TGTGCCAGTAAACCGGGACTGAGCTCCTACGAGCAGTACTTC
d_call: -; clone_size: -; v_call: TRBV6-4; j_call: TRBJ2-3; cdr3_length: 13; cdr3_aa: CASSVGGTDTQYF; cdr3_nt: TGTGCCAGCAGTGTCGGAGGTACAGATACGCAGTATTTT
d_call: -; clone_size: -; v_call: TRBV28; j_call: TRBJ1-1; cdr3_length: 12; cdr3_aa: CASSPPRAGAFF; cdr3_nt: TGTGCCAGCAGTCCACCTCGGGCGGGGGCTTTCTTT
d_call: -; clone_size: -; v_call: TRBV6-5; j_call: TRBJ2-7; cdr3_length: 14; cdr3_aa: CASSYSGWSYEQYF; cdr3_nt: TGTGCCAGCAGTTACTCGGGTTGGAGCTACGAGCAGTACTTC
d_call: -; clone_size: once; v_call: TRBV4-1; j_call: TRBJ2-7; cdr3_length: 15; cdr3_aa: CASSQGETLSYEQYF; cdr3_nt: TGCGCCAGCAGCCAAGGTGAAACACTATCCTACGAGCAGTACTTC
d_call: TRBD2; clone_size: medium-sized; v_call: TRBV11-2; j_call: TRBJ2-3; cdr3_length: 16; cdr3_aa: CASSPSGRGSTDTQYF; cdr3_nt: TGTGCCAGCAGCCCCTCCGGGAGGGGGAGCACAGATACGCAGTATTTT
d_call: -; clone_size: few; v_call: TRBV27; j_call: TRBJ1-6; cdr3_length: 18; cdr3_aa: CASSPVTTRSSYNSPLHF; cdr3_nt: TGTGCCAGCAGCCCTGTTACCACCCGGAGCTCCTATAATTCACCCCTCCACTTT